Below, 32 T cell receptor beta chains from the same sample are listed, as sequenced in a study of cytotoxic CD8 clonotypes in ibrutinib-treated CLL. Measured with immunoSEQ multiplex PCR; TCRdb has only the in-frame clones, and not every one. The sample holds just over 35,000 clones, over 55% seen once. The sequenced sample was PBMCs, obtained at disease progression, from a patient treated with ibrutinib. The receptors stem from a human donor with chronic lymphocytic leukemia.

The chain couples TRBV27 to TRBJ2-1; D gene unclear. The CDR3 runs 14 residues. Germline loops: CDR1 MNHEY, CDR2 SMNVEV (reference sequence). Trimming removed 5 bases from V and 4 bases from J, with 12 bases in between. DNA for the CDR3: TGTGCCAGCAGTGGGCTTTCTCTATACAATGAGCAGTTCTTC. It specifies CASSGLSLYNEQFF.

The chain uses TRBV6-5 and TRBJ1-2; 10 bases match TRBD1. With 5 bases clipped from V and 2 bases from J, the junction kept 2 bases outside the gene matches. Germline values: CDR1 MNHEY, CDR2 SVGAGI. CDR3 size: 14 residues. The CDR3 bases are TGTGCCAGCAGTCGACAGGGGGCAAACTATGGCTACACCTTC. This codes for CASSRQGANYGYTF.

The chain has TRBV18 and TRBJ1-1, with D hard to call. The V gene's germline CDR1 is KGHSH and CDR2 LQKENI. V lost 2 bases, J lost 4 bases, and 11 bases lay in between. The CDR3 extends over 14 amino acids. The CDR3 region is CASSPSVLGTEAFF. The CDR3 nucleotides read TGTGCCAGCTCACCAAGTGTCTTGGGCACTGAAGCTTTCTTT.

The chain links TRBV5-4 to TRBJ1-6; D is perhaps TRBD1 (5 bases). CDR3 length: 14 residues. With 4 bases removed from V and 9 bases from J, the gap between germline ends came to 14 bases. Germline loops: CDR1 SGHNT, CDR2 YYREEE (reference sequence). Written as DNA, the CDR3 is TGTGCCAGCAGCAAGCAGGGACTAGGTTCACCCCTCCACTTT. Amino acid sequence: CASSKQGLGSPLHF.

V usage is TRBV5-4 and J usage is TRBJ2-5; 8 nucleotides agree with TRBD2. V shed 3 bases, J shed 1 base, and the junction held 2 bases outside the gene matches. The germline V gene encodes CDR1 SGHNT and CDR2 YYREEE (reference sequence). The CDR3 loop spans 14 amino acids. The CDR3 region is CASSSRGVQETQYF. The DNA for the CDR3 is TGTGCCAGCAGCTCGCGGGGGGTCCAAGAGACCCAGTACTTC.

The rearrangement uses TRBV5-1 and TRBJ1-1, with 8 bases that match TRBD1. This CDR3 region has 15 residues. CDR1 and CDR2 (germline): SGHRS, YFSETQ. V trimming: 4 bases; J trimming: 2 bases; junction bases outside the gene matches: 7. The CDR3 coding sequence is TGCGCCAGCAGCGGACAGGGACAGTTTAACACTGAAGCTTTCTTT. Translating it yields CASSGQGQFNTEAFF.

The chain joins TRBV13 to TRBJ2-3, with TRBD2 matching 11 bases. Per germline, CDR1 PRHDT and CDR2 FYEKMQ (reference sequence). The CDR3 contains 19 residues. The V and J ends lost 0 bases and 0 bases, in that order; junction bases with no gene match: 8. The CDR3 region has the DNA TGTGCCAGCAGCTTAGGTAGTCCACTAGCGGGGGAAAGCACAGATACGCAGTATTTT. Encoded protein: CASSLGSPLAGESTDTQYF.

The CDR3 sequence: CASRTRDRGLNTEAFF. In DNA, the CDR3 is TGTGCCAGTCGTACTAGGGACAGGGGTTTGAACACTGAAGCTTTCTTT. The rearrangement uses TRBV19 and TRBJ1-1; 10 bases fit TRBD1. V shed 8 bases, J shed 0 bases, and the junction held 9 bases outside the gene matches. CDR3 length: 16 amino acids. Germline loops: CDR1 LNHDA, CDR2 SQIVND (reference sequence).

The rearrangement uses TRBV5-1 and TRBJ2-3; TRBD1 might be the D (5 bases). CDR3 size: 15 residues. Germline CDR1 reads SGHRS; CDR2 reads YFSETQ. V was shortened by 1 base and J by 4 bases, with 13 bases between the two germline ends. The CDR3 region is CASSLRGRWSDTQYF. The CDR3 DNA reads TGCGCCAGCAGCTTGAGGGGCAGGTGGTCAGATACGCAGTATTTT.

The chain has TRBV6-4 and TRBJ2-7, with TRBD1 matching 10 bases. Trimming took 1 base from V and 3 from J; bases not matched to a gene: 3. The length of the CDR3 is 15 residues. The germline V gene has CDR1 MRHNA and CDR2 SNTAGT. This chain's CDR3 is CASSDFRDRGYEQYF. In nucleotides, the CDR3 is TGTGCCAGCAGTGACTTCAGGGACAGGGGCTACGAGCAGTACTTC.

The V gene is TRBV2, the J gene TRBJ1-6; TRBD1 aligns across 8 bases. The J segment lost 10 bases and the V segment lost 2 bases, leaving 4 bases of the junction unmatched. The germline V gene has CDR1 SNHLY and CDR2 FYNNEI. The CDR3 loop spans 14 amino acids. This CDR3 reads CASSERTGRSPLHF. The CDR3 DNA reads TGTGCCAGCAGTGAAAGGACAGGGCGGTCACCCCTCCACTTT.

The chain uses TRBV9 and TRBJ1-2; TRBD1 might be the D (5 bases). The germline gives CDR1 SGDLS, CDR2 YYNGEE. This CDR3 comprises 16 residues. Trimming took 0 bases from V and 2 from J, leaving 14 bases between them. Here the CDR3 DNA reads TGTGCCAGCAGCGTAGGGCTCGGTGGGGGGAACTATGGCTACACCTTC. This encodes CASSVGLGGGNYGYTF.

This clone was seen just once. The chain joins TRBV6-1 to TRBJ2-3; D is possibly TRBD2 (6 bases). V dropped 10 bases and J dropped 1 base, with 9 bases sitting between them. The CDR3 contains 12 residues. Germline V gene data show CDR1 as MNHNS and CDR2 as SASEGT. The CDR3 region has the DNA TGTGCCACGTCGGGGGGCACAGATACGCAGTATTTT. Translated: CATSGGTDTQYF.

The gene calls are TRBV4-1 and TRBJ1-2, with D possibly TRBD1 on 6 matching bases. This CDR3 has 16 residues. V dropped 4 bases and J dropped 1 base, with 16 bases sitting between them. Germline V gene lookup returns CDR1 MGHRA and CDR2 YSYEKL. The CDR3 here is CASSPRGGPGNYGYTF. The CDR3 DNA is TGCGCCAGCAGCCCCCGGGGGGGGCCCGGTAACTATGGCTACACCTTC.

V gene TRBV5-1 combines with J gene TRBJ2-5; 10 bases are shared with TRBD2. V shed 5 bases and J 1 base; nucleotides not matched to a gene: 8. Germline assignment: CDR1 SGHRS and CDR2 YFSETQ. CDR3 size: 16 residues. The CDR3 is CASRSGLAAGQETQYF. The CDR3 nucleotides read TGCGCCAGCAGGTCCGGACTAGCGGCTGGCCAAGAGACCCAGTACTTC.

This clone has a handful of counts. This rearrangement joins TRBV16 to TRBJ2-5, with D unresolved. The CDR3 runs 12 residues. The V gene lost 5 bases and the J gene lost 4 bases, with 8 bases spanning the gap. Germline V gene lookup returns CDR1 KGHSY and CDR2 FQNENV. CDR3 coding DNA: TGTGCCAGCAGCTTGAAACGAGAGACCCAGTACTTC. Translated, it gives CASSLKRETQYF.

The table lists this clone with a few counts. The gene calls are TRBV10-3 and TRBJ1-1; 12 nucleotides match TRBD1. J lost 0 bases, V lost 5 bases, and 10 bases had no gene match. CDR1 and CDR2 (germline): ENHRY, SYGVKD. The CDR3 contains 18 residues. In DNA form, the CDR3 reads TGTGCCATCAGTCCTGGGACAGGGGGCATCGAGATGAACACTGAAGCTTTCTTT. Translated: CAISPGTGGIEMNTEAFF.

This chain connects TRBV16 to TRBJ2-7; TRBD1 might be the D (6 bases). This CDR3 region has 15 residues. Germline CDR1 reads KGHSY; CDR2 reads FQNENV. V shed 0 bases and J shed 10 bases, with 19 bases lying between them. The CDR3 bases are TGTGCCAGCAGCCAATCGGGGGCAGGAACCCCCGCACAGTACTTC. Translating gives CASSQSGAGTPAQYF.

The V call is TRBV5-6, the J call TRBJ2-3; D ambiguous. This CDR3 region has 15 residues. Between the trimmed V and J ends, which lost 7 bases and 1 base, there was a span of 16 bases. Germline V CDR1 and CDR2: SGHDT, YYEEEE. CDR3 protein: CASRATPRGTDTQYF. The CDR3 DNA follows: TGTGCCAGCCGCGCGACGCCTAGAGGCACAGATACGCAGTATTTT.

The V call is TRBV13, the J call TRBJ1-3; TRBD1 matches 8 bases. The CDR3 runs 17 residues. Germline V gene sequence: CDR1 PRHDT, CDR2 FYEKMQ (reference sequence). The V segment lost 4 bases and the J segment 7 bases; nucleotides outside the gene matches: 15. The CDR3 sequence is CASSSMGQAQGFNTIYF. As DNA, the CDR3 is TGTGCCAGCAGCTCCATGGGACAGGCCCAAGGGTTCAACACCATATATTTT.

V gene TRBV7-8 combines with J gene TRBJ2-3, with D unresolved. V was shortened by 1 base and J by 3 bases, with 11 bases between the two germline ends. Germline V gene lookup returns CDR1 SGHVS and CDR2 FQNEAQ. The CDR3 consists of 15 residues. CDR3 protein: CASSLGAIRTDTQYF. The CDR3, as DNA: TGTGCCAGCAGCTTAGGGGCCATCCGGACAGATACGCAGTATTTT.

The J gene is TRBJ1-6, the V gene TRBV27; 12 positions match TRBD1. The CDR3 totals 18 residues. The V segment lost 4 bases and the J segment 0 bases; nucleotides outside the gene matches: 4. CDR1 is MNHEY and CDR2 is SMNVEV in the germline V gene (reference sequence). In DNA form, the CDR3 reads TGTGCCAGCAGTTGGGGACAGGGGGCAAGCTCCTATAATTCACCCCTCCACTTT. This codes for CASSWGQGASSYNSPLHF.

The chain links TRBV21-1 to TRBJ1-2; whether TRBD1, the table's D call, matches the DNA was not checked. TRBV21-1 is designated a pseudogene. This CDR3 has 13 amino acids. The CDR3 DNA reads as TGTGCCAGCAGCAAGGACAGCTGCTATGGCTACACCTTC. It codes for CASSKDSCYGYTF.

V is TRBV7-9 and J is TRBJ2-5, with no clear D. CDR1 is SEHNR, CDR2 FQNEAQ, per germline (reference sequence). Trimming removed 2 bases at V and 0 bases at J, with 7 bases between. The CDR3 totals 14 residues. The CDR3 is CASSLRWYQETQYF. DNA of the CDR3: TGTGCCAGCAGCTTAAGATGGTACCAAGAGACCCAGTACTTC. Based on the CDR3 plus reference TRBV7-9 and TRBJ2-5, the full variable domain is DTGVSQNPRHKITKRGQNVTFRCDPISEHNRLYWYRQTLGQGPEFLTYFQNEAQLEKSRLLSDRFSAERPKGSFSTLEIQRTEQGDSAMYLCASSLRWYQETQYFGPGTRLLVL.

This clone was detected only once. The rearrangement uses TRBV29-1 and TRBJ1-3; D is unclear. From germline, CDR1 is SQVTM and CDR2 ANQGSEA. The CDR3 contains 14 residues. V dropped 6 bases and J dropped 2 bases, with 14 bases sitting between them. The CDR3 region is CSVGLGQAGNTIYF. Here the CDR3 DNA reads TGCAGCGTCGGCCTCGGGCAGGCTGGAAACACCATATATTTT. Using reference TRBV29-1 and TRBJ1-3 for the parts outside the CDR3, the full variable domain is SAVISQKPSRDICQRGTSLTIQCQVDSQVTMMFWYRQQPGQSLTLIATANQGSEATYESGFVIDKFPISRPNLTFSTLTVSNMSPEDSSIYLCSVGLGQAGNTIYFGEGSWLTVV.

The rearrangement uses TRBV4-2 and TRBJ1-2; D might be TRBD1 (5 bases). V dropped 5 bases and J dropped 4 bases, with 11 bases sitting between them. The CDR3 is 13 amino acids. Per the germline V gene, CDR1 is LGHNA and CDR2 is YNFKEQ. CDR3 loop: CASSFNRPYGYTF. The CDR3 DNA is TGTGCCAGCAGCTTTAACAGGCCCTATGGCTACACCTTC.

The chain uses TRBV19 and TRBJ1-1, with D unresolved. The V and J ends lost 3 bases and 0 bases respectively, with 11 bases between them. CDR1 LNHDA and CDR2 SQIVND come from the germline V gene (reference sequence). The CDR3 sequence is 15 residues long. The CDR3 bases are TGTGCCAGTAGTATTGGAGCAATAGTGAACACTGAAGCTTTCTTT. Translated: CASSIGAIVNTEAFF.

This chain links TRBV5-1 with TRBJ2-3, with D unclear. Deletions cut 0 bases from V and 4 bases from J, with 3 bases between. There are 12 residues in the CDR3. Per germline, CDR1 SGHRS and CDR2 YFSETQ. CDR3 region: CASSLESDTQYF. Written as DNA, the CDR3 is TGCGCCAGCAGCTTGGAGTCAGATACGCAGTATTTT.

This rearrangement joins TRBV7-9 to TRBJ1-2; tentative D call: TRBD1 (5 bases). V was clipped by 5 bases and J by 7 bases, with 14 bases between them. The CDR3 extends over 13 amino acids. Germline V gene lookup returns CDR1 SEHNR and CDR2 FQNEAQ (reference sequence). The CDR3 here is CASSPPPGLGYTF. As DNA, the CDR3 is TGTGCCAGCAGCCCCCCCCCGGGACTTGGCTACACCTTC.

This rearrangement joins TRBV28 to TRBJ2-5; D may be TRBD1 or TRBD2 (5 bases each). The germline CDR1 and CDR2 sequences are MDHEN and SYDVKM. Trimming removed 5 bases at V and 1 base at J, with 11 bases between. The CDR3 totals 14 residues. For the CDR3, the DNA is TGTGCCAGCAGTCCCCGGGACCTCCAAGAGACCCAGTACTTC. Amino acids: CASSPRDLQETQYF.

J is TRBJ2-7 and V is TRBV7-9, with TRBD1 matching 9 bases. V shed 5 bases, J shed 0 bases, and the junction held 8 bases outside the gene matches. Germline V gives CDR1 SEHNR, CDR2 FQNEAQ (reference sequence). CDR3 length: 16 residues. The CDR3 loop is CASSPLTGGFSYEQYF. The CDR3 DNA reads TGTGCCAGCAGCCCCCTGACAGGGGGTTTCTCCTACGAGCAGTACTTC.

The CDR3 DNA reads as TGTGCCAGCAGTCCAGGGAAAATTCGAACAGATACGCAGTATTTT. Protein: CASSPGKIRTDTQYF. The V call is TRBV7-6, the J call TRBJ2-3; TRBD1 might be the D (5 bases). Germline CDR1 SGHVS, CDR2 FNYEAQ. The CDR3 loop spans 15 amino acids. V was clipped by 6 bases and J by 3 bases, with 16 bases between them.